One sample yielded the 9 T cell receptor beta chains listed below, sequenced in a study of control samples from healthy donors and cancer patients. Some clones are missing from TCRdb's copy, which holds only in-frame ones; the method was immunoSEQ multiplex PCR. The profile shows some 120,000 clones, about 94% of them singletons. What was sequenced was blood. These receptors were taken from a man under 40 in good health.

The chain couples TRBV6-1 to TRBJ2-2; 7 positions agree with TRBD2. The CDR3 is 18 residues long. The germline V gene has CDR1 MNHNS and CDR2 SASEGT. V shed 0 bases, J shed 3 bases, and the junction held 10 bases outside the gene matches. CDR3 nucleotide sequence: TGTGCCAGCAGTGAAGCGGGGGGAGGGAGATCGGACACCGGGGAGCTGTTTTTT. Protein: CASSEAGGGRSDTGELFF.

The rearrangement joins TRBV10-3 to TRBJ1-5; D might be TRBD1 (5 bases). The CDR3 sequence is 16 residues long. The ends were cut back, 0 bases at V and 6 bases at J, with 15 bases in the middle. Germline lookup yields CDR1 ENHRY and CDR2 SYGVKD. CDR3 residues: CAISESVGRRGQPQHF. The CDR3 DNA reads as TGTGCCATCAGTGAGTCGGTCGGGAGGAGGGGTCAGCCCCAGCATTTT.

V and J are TRBV12-3 or TRBV12-4 and TRBJ1-1, with a possible D match to TRBD1 (5 bases). The CDR3 spans 13 residues. With 7 bases removed from V and 4 bases from J, the gap between germline ends came to 13 bases. The CDR3 is CASMGEVRTEAFF. Here the CDR3 DNA reads TGTGCCAGCATGGGGGAGGTGCGCACTGAAGCTTTCTTT.

The J gene is TRBJ2-1, the V gene TRBV12-3 or TRBV12-4; D is perhaps TRBD1 (6 bases). This CDR3 region has 12 residues. Trimming cost V 7 bases and J 7 bases, with 11 bases left between them. The CDR3 protein is CASMGAGNEQFF. DNA of the CDR3: TGTGCCAGCATGGGGGCGGGTAATGAGCAGTTCTTC.

The V call is TRBV7-9, the J call TRBJ1-2; D is uncertain. Germline V gene data show CDR1 as SEHNR and CDR2 as FQNEAQ (reference sequence). Trimming left V 5 bases short and J 3 bases short, with 16 bases between. This CDR3 has 15 amino acids. CDR3 amino acids: CASSLSLLGDYGYTF. CDR3 DNA: TGTGCCAGCAGCCTTAGCCTTTTAGGCGACTATGGCTACACCTTC.

V gene TRBV10-1 combines with J gene TRBJ1-1; no clear D. The germline CDR1 and CDR2 sequences are WNHNN and SYGVQD (reference sequence). This CDR3 has 12 amino acids. Between the trimmed V and J ends, which lost 2 bases and 10 bases, there was a span of 11 bases. In DNA, the CDR3 is TGCGCCAGCAGTGAGGGGTCTTTCGGAGCTTTCTTT. Translated: CASSEGSFGAFF.

CDR3 in DNA: TGTGCCAGCAGGGGGCCCCGGGACAGGGGGTACGAGCAGTACTTC. This translates into CASRGPRDRGYEQYF. This chain connects TRBV2 to TRBJ2-7; 11 bases agree with TRBD1. The CDR3 extends over 15 amino acids. Germline loops: CDR1 SNHLY, CDR2 FYNNEI. With V trimmed by 6 bases and J by 4 bases, 8 bases remained unmatched.

This clone was counted a single time. The rearrangement links TRBV6-1 to TRBJ1-1; D remains unclear. V was cut by 2 bases and J by 2 bases, with 9 bases left in between. CDR1 and CDR2 (germline): MNHNS, SASEGT. CDR3 size: 14 residues. CDR3 region: CASSEQAANTEAFF. Written as DNA, the CDR3 is TGTGCCAGCAGTGAACAGGCGGCAAACACTGAAGCTTTCTTT.

The chain is built from TRBV2 and TRBJ1-4; 8 bases match TRBD1. Germline loops: CDR1 SNHLY, CDR2 FYNNEI. With 6 bases clipped from V and 1 base from J, the junction kept 7 bases outside the gene matches. This CDR3 contains 16 residues. CDR3 sequence reads: CASSWAGGETNEKLFF. The DNA of the CDR3 is TGTGCCAGCAGCTGGGCAGGGGGCGAAACTAATGAAAAACTGTTTTTT.